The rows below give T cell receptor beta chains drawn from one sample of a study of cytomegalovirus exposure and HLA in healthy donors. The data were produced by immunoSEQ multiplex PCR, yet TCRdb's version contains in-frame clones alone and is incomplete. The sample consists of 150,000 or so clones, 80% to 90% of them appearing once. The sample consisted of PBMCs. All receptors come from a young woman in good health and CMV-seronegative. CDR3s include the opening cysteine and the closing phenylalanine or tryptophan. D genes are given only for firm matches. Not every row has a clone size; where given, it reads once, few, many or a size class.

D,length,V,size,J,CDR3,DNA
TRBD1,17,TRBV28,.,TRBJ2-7,CASKIPPGQGNSYEQYF,TGTGCCAGCAAGATCCCCCCGGGACAGGGAAACTCCTACGAGCAGTACTTC
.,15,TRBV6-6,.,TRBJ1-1,CASKGGGLVNTEAFF,TGTGCCAGCAAGGGGGGAGGGTTGGTGAACACTGAAGCTTTCTTT
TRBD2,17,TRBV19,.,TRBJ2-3,CASSIKTSGVRTDTQYF,TGTGCCAGTAGTATAAAAACTAGCGGGGTTCGCACAGATACGCAGTATTTT
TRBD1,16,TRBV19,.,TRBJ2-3,CASRTLGQGSTDTQYF,TGTGCCAGTAGAACCCTCGGACAGGGAAGCACAGATACGCAGTATTTT
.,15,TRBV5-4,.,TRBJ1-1,CASSHDWGGGTEAFF,TGTGCCAGCAGCCACGACTGGGGAGGCGGGACTGAAGCTTTCTTT
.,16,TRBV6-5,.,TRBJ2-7,CASSYTGGGVVYEQYF,TGTGCCAGCAGTTACACGGGCGGAGGGGTAGTCTACGAGCAGTACTTC
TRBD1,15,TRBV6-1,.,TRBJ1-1,CASRDSGTGFTEAFF,TGTGCCAGCAGGGACTCCGGGACAGGGTTCACTGAAGCTTTCTTT
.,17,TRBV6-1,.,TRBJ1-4,CASSVGRGETWVEKLFF,TGTGCCAGCAGTGTAGGCAGGGGCGAAACTTGGGTTGAAAAACTGTTTTTT
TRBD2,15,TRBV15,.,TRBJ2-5,CATSSAVAGQETQYF,TGTGCCACCAGCAGCGCAGTAGCGGGGCAAGAGACCCAGTACTTC
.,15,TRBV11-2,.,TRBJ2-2,CASSLAGTNTGELFF,TGTGCCAGCAGCCTTGCGGGGACCAACACCGGGGAGCTGTTTTTT
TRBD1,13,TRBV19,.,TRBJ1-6,CATRQGNNSPLHF,TGTGCCACTAGACAGGGGAATAATTCACCCCTCCACTTT
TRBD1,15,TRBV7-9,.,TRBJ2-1,CASSLAQGVYNEQFF,TGTGCCAGCAGCTTAGCGCAGGGGGTTTACAATGAGCAGTTCTTC
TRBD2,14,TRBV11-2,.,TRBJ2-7,CASSTAGVLYEQYF,TGTGCCAGCAGCACTGCGGGAGTTTTATACGAGCAGTACTTC
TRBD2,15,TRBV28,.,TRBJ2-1,CASRIAGGPYNEQFF,TGTGCCAGCAGGATAGCGGGAGGGCCCTACAATGAGCAGTTCTTC
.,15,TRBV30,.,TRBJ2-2,CAWSVQGTHTGELFF,TGTGCCTGGAGTGTACAGGGTACCCACACCGGGGAGCTGTTTTTT
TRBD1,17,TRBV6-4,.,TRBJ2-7,CASSPARIRQGINEQYF,TGTGCCAGCAGTCCCGCGAGGATAAGACAGGGTATCAACGAGCAGTACTTC
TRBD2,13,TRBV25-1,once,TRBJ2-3,CASKTSGTDTQYF,TGTGCCAGCAAGACTAGCGGCACAGATACGCAGTATTTT
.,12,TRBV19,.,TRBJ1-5,CASSMDLSHQHF,TGTGCCAGTAGTATGGACTTATCCCATCAGCATTTT
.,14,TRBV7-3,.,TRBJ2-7,CASSLGGTSREQYF,TGTGCCAGCAGCTTAGGAGGGACCTCTAGAGAGCAGTACTTC
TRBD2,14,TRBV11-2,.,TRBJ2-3,CASSSGSSTDTQYF,TGTGCCAGCAGCAGCGGGAGTTCCACAGATACGCAGTATTTT
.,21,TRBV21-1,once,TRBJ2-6,CASSKSSERTGILSGANVLTF,TGTGCCAGCAGCAAATCATCAGAACGGACAGGGATTCTTTCTGGGGCCAACGTCCTGACTTTC
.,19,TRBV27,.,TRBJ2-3,CASSFYLPAGSPSTDTQYF,TGTGCCAGCAGTTTTTATCTACCTGCGGGTTCACCTAGCACAGATACGCAGTATTTT
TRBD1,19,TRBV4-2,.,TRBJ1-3,CASSQGTGAAFSPGNTIYF,TGTGCCAGCAGCCAAGGGACAGGGGCGGCGTTTAGTCCTGGAAACACCATATATTTT